The present T cell receptor beta chain was sequenced within a study of T cell changes during pregnancy in multiple sclerosis. Some clones are missing from TCRdb's copy, which holds only in-frame ones; the method was immunoSEQ multiplex PCR. The table has 85,000 to 95,000 clones, 90% to 95% seen once. The V segment lost 8 bases and the J segment 2 bases; nucleotides outside the gene matches: 6. The germline V gene has CDR1 SQVTM and CDR2 ANQGSEA. This CDR3 has 13 residues. The receptor comes from a female donor in good health, enrolled as a control in a pregnancy study. The chain couples TRBV29-1 to TRBJ1-1; 9 bases match TRBD1. The material was peripheral blood, obtained after pregnancy. The CDR3 DNA sequence: TGCAGCCATCGGGGACAGGGCAACACTGAAGCTTTCTTT. This codes for CSHRGQGNTEAFF.